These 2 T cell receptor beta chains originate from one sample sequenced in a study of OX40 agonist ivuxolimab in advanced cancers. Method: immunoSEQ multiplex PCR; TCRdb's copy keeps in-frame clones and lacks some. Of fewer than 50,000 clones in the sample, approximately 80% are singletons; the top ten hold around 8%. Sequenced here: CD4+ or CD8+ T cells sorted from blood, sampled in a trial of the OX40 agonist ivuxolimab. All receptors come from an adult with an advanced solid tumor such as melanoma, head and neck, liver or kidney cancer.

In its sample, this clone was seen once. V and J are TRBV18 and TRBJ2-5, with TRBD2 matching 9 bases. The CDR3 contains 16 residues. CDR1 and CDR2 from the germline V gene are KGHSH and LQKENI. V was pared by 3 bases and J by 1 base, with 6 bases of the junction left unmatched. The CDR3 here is CASSPQASGVQETQYF. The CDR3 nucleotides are TGTGCCAGCTCACCGCAGGCTAGCGGGGTCCAAGAGACCCAGTACTTC.

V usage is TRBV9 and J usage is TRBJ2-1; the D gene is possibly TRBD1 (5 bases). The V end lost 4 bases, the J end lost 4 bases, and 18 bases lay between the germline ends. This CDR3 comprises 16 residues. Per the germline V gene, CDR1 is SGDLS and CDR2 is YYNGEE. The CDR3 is CASSPLNGAWYNEQFF. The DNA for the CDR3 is TGTGCCAGCAGCCCCCTTAATGGGGCTTGGTACAATGAGCAGTTCTTC. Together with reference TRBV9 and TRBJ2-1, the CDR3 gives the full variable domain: DSGVTQTPKHLITATGQRVTLRCSPRSGDLSVYWYQQSLDQGLQFLIQYYNGEERAKGNILERFSAQQFPDLHSELNLSSLELGDSALYFCASSPLNGAWYNEQFFGPGTRLTVL.